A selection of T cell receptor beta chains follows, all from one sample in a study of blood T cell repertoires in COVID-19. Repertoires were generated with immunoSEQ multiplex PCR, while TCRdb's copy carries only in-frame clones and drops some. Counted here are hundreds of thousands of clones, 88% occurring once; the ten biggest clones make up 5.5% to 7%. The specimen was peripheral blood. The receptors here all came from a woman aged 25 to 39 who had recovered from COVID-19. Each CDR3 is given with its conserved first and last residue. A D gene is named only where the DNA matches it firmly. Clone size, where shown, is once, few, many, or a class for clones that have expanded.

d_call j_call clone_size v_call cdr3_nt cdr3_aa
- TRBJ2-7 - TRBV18 TGTGCCAGCTCACCTCAGGTCACTTCGGGATACTACGAGCAGTACTTC CASSPQVTSGYYEQYF
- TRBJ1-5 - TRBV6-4 TGTGCCAGCAGAGCGACCGGGAACCAAGGGGGGCCCCAGCATTTT CASRATGNQGGPQHF
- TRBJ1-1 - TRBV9 TGTGCCAGCAGCCAAGGGGACATGAACACTGAAGCTTTCTTT CASSQGDMNTEAFF
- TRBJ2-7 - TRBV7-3 TGTGCCAGCAGCTTAACGCCGCGGGACGAGCAGTACTTC CASSLTPRDEQYF
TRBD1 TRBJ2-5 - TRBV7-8 TGTGCCAGCAGCTCCCTAGGACAGGGGGGCCAAGAGACCCAGTACTTC CASSSLGQGGQETQYF
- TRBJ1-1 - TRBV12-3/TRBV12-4 TGTGCCAGCAGTTTCTGGAACACTGAAGCTTTCTTT CASSFWNTEAFF
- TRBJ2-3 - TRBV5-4 TGTGCCAGCAGCCTCCGTGACTCTCCTCATACGCAGTATTTT CASSLRDSPHTQYF
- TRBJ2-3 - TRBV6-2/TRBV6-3 TGTGCCAGCAGTTACCGCCTGTCGGACAGTGACACAGATACGCAGTATTTT CASSYRLSDSDTDTQYF
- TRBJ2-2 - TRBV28 TGTGCCAGCAGCGCGTGGAGGCCAGCGAACACCGGGGAGCTGTTTTTT CASSAWRPANTGELFF
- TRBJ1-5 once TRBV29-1 TGCAGCGTTGAAGTCATAACTGGCAATCAGCCCCAGCATTTT CSVEVITGNQPQHF
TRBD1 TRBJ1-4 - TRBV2 TGTGCCAGCAGTGGGGACAGGGAAATACTGTTTTTT CASSGDREILFF
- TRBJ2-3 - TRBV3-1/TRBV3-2 TGTGCCAGCAGTAGGACAGAGGATACGCAGTATTTT CASSRTEDTQYF
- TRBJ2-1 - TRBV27 TGTGCCAGCAGTTTGGAGAGGTCCTACAATGAGCAGTTCTTC CASSLERSYNEQFF
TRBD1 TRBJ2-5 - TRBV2 TGTGCCAGCAGTCAGCAGGGGGCTGAAGAGACCCAGTACTTC CASSQQGAEETQYF
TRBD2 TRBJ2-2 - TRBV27 TGTGCCAGCAGTTTCTTGGCTAGCGGGGGTAACGCGAACACCGGGGAGCTGTTTTTT CASSFLASGGNANTGELFF
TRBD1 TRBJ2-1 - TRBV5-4 TGTGCCAGCAGCCGGGTAGCGACAGGGGATTTCGATGAGCAGTTCTTC CASSRVATGDFDEQFF
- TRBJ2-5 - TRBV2 TGTGCCAGCAGTGACCCCAGACTGAAAGAGACCCAGTACTTC CASSDPRLKETQYF
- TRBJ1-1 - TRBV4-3 TGCGCCAGCAGCCAAGAGCGTGGTAGCACTGAAGCTTTCTTT CASSQERGSTEAFF
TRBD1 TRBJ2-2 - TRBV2 TGTGCCAGCAGTGAAGCTGCACAGGGGGACCCCAACACCGGGGAGCTGTTTTTT CASSEAAQGDPNTGELFF
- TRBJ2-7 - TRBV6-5 TGTGCCAGCACCTCCCTCGGTTACGAGCAGTACTTC CASTSLGYEQYF
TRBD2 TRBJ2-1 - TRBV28 TGTGCCAGCAGTAGACCGGGACTAGCGCTTTACAATGAGCAGTTCTTC CASSRPGLALYNEQFF
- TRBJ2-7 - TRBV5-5 TGTGCCAGCAGCTTGAGTGTGAGAATTTCCTACGAGCAGTACTTC CASSLSVRISYEQYF
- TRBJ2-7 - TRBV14 TGTGCCAGCAGCCTCCTATCGCCCGGCAGGGGAAGAGTATACGAGCAGTACTTC CASSLLSPGRGRVYEQYF
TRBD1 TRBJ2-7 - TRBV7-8 TGTGCCAGCAGCTTCTGGACAGGGGGGCCCTACGAGCAGTACTTC CASSFWTGGPYEQYF
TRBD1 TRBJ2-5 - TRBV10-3 TGTGCCATCAGTCCGGGACAGCCTATCCAAGAGACCCAGTACTTC CAISPGQPIQETQYF
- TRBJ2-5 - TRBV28 TGTGCCAGCAAAGAGGAGGCATTTCAAGAGACCCAGTACTTC CASKEEAFQETQYF
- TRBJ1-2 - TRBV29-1 TGCAGCGTCCCTAGTGGAGCTAACTATGGCTACACCTTC CSVPSGANYGYTF
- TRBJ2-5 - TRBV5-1 TGCGCCAGCAGCCCCGGGACACTCAAAGAGACCCAGTACTTC CASSPGTLKETQYF
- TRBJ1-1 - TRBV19 TGTGCCACCTCGGACCAAGCGAATTCGGGGTCGGCTTTCTTT CATSDQANSGSAFF
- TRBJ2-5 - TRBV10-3 TGTGCCATCAGCTCGGGGGTCGGGGAGACCCAGTACTTC CAISSGVGETQYF
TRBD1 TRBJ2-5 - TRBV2 TGTGCCAGCCACCGGGACAGGGGGATGGAGACCCAGTACTTC CASHRDRGMETQYF
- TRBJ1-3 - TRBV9 TGTGCCAGCAGCGTATCTCAGGGCTCTGGAAACACCATATATTTT CASSVSQGSGNTIYF
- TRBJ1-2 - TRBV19 TGTGCCAGTAGTACCGGGGGCTATGGCTACACCTTC CASSTGGYGYTF
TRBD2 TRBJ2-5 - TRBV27 TGTGCCAGCAGTTCCCCGGGGGAAGCGGGGACCCAAGAGACCCAGTACTTC CASSSPGEAGTQETQYF
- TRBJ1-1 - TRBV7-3 TGTGCCAGCAGCCTGTCGGGACAACATAACACTGAAGCTTTCTTT CASSLSGQHNTEAFF
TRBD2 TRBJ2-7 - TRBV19 TGTGCCAGTAGCCGACTAGCGGGGGACTACGAGCAGTACTTC CASSRLAGDYEQYF
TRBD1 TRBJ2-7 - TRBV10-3 TGTGCCATCAGTGACAGGGGGCTCTACGAGCAGTACTTC CAISDRGLYEQYF
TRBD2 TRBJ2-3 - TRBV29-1 TGCAGCGTTGGTCCCCTGGGGGGGGTTACAGATACGCAGTATTTT CSVGPLGGVTDTQYF
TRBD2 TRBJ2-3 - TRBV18 TGTGCCAGCTCATTCCCGGGACTAGCGGGAGGTGATACGCAGTATTTT CASSFPGLAGGDTQYF
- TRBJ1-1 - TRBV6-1 TGTGCCAGCAGTGACGGGTCGGCAGGGAGGACTGAAGCTTTCTTT CASSDGSAGRTEAFF
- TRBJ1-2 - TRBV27 TGTGCCAGCAGTTTCTCACAGAGTCTGGGCCGCTATGGCTACACCTTC CASSFSQSLGRYGYTF
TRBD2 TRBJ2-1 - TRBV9 TGTGCCAGCAGGATTAGCGGGGGGGCCAGTGAGCAGTTCTTC CASRISGGASEQFF
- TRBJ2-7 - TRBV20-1 TGCAGTGCTCGCTACTCCTACGAGCAGTACTTC CSARYSYEQYF
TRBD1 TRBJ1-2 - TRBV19 TGTGCCAGTAGTTTCCGGGACAGTCTCGGCTACACCTTC CASSFRDSLGYTF
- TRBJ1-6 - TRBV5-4 TGTGCCAGCAGCCCCGAGGGAGGGTCACCCCTCCACTTT CASSPEGGSPLHF
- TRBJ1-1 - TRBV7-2 TGTGCCAGCAGCACGTTTGGGGGGAAAGCTTTCTTT CASSTFGGKAFF
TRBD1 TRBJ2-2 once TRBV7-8 TGTGCCAGCAGCGTACAGGGGTGGAACACCGGGGAGCTGTTTTTT CASSVQGWNTGELFF
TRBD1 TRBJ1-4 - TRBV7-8 TGTGCCAGCAGCCGGACCGGGACAGGGGGTGAAAAACTGTTTTTT CASSRTGTGGEKLFF